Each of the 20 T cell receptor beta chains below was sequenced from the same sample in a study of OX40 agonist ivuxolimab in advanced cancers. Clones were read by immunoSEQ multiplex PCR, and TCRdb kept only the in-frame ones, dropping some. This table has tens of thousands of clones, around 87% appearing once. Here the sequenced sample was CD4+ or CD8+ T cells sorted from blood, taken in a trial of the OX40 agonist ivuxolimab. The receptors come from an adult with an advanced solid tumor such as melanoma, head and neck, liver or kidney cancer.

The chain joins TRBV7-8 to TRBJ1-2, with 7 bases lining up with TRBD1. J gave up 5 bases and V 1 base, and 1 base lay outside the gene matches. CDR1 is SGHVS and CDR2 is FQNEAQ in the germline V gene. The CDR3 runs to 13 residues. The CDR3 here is CASSLGQGYGYTF. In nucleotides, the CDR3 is TGTGCCAGCAGCTTAGGACAGGGTTATGGCTACACCTTC.

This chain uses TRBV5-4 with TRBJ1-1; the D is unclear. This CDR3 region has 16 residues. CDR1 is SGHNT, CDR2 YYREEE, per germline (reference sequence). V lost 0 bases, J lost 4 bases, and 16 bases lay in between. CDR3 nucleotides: TGTGCCAGCAGCTTGGTCTTTAGGGAACGGGGCACTGAAGCTTTCTTT. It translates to CASSLVFRERGTEAFF.

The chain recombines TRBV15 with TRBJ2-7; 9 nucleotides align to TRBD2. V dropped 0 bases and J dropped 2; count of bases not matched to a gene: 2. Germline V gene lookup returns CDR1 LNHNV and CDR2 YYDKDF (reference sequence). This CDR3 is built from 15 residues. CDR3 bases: TGTGCCACCAGCAGAGACCAGCGGGGGGCCTACGAGCAGTACTTC. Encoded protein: CATSRDQRGAYEQYF.

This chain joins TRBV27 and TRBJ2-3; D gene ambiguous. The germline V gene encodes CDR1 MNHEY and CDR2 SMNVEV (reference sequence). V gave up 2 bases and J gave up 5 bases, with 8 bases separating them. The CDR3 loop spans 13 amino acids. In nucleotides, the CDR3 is TGTGCCAGCAGTTTACGGTCCCTAGATACGCAGTATTTT. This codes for CASSLRSLDTQYF.

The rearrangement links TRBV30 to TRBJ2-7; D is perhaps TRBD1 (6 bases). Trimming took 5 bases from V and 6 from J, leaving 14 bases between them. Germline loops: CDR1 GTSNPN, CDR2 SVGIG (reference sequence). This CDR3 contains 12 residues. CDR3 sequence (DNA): TGTGCCTGGGGGGGCGGTGGCGCCGAGCAGTACTTC. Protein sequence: CAWGGGGAEQYF.

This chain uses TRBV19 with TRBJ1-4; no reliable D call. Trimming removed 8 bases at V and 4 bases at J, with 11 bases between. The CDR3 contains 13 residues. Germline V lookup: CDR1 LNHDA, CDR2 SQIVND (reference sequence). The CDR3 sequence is CASHIPGNEKLFF. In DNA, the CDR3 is TGTGCCAGTCACATTCCGGGTAATGAAAAACTGTTTTTT. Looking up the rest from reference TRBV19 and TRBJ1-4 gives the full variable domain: DGGITQSPKYLFRKEGQNVTLSCEQNLNHDAMYWYRQDPGQGLRLIYYSQIVNDFQKGDIAEGYSVSREKKESFPLTVTSAQKNPTAFYLCASHIPGNEKLFFGSGTQLSVL.

The CDR3 is CASSLFATSGGTDTQYF. The CDR3 DNA reads as TGTGCCAGCAGTTTATTTGCAACTAGCGGGGGCACAGATACGCAGTATTTT. The V and J genes are TRBV27 and TRBJ2-3, with 10 bases aligning to TRBD2. CDR1 is MNHEY, CDR2 SMNVEV, per germline (reference sequence). Trimming removed 1 base from V and 1 base from J; junction bases left unmatched: 5. The CDR3 is made up of 17 amino acids.

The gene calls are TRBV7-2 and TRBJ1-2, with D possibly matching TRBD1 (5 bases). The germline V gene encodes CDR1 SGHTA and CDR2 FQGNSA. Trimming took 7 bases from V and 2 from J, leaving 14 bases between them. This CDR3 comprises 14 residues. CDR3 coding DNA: TGTGCCAGCAACCAGGGATTAGGGAACTATGGCTACACCTTC. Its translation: CASNQGLGNYGYTF.

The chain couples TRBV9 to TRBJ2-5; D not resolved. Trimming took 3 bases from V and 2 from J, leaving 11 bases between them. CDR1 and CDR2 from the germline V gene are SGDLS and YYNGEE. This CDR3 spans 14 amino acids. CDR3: CASSGGGSQETQYF. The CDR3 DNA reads TGTGCCAGCAGCGGAGGTGGTTCTCAAGAGACCCAGTACTTC.

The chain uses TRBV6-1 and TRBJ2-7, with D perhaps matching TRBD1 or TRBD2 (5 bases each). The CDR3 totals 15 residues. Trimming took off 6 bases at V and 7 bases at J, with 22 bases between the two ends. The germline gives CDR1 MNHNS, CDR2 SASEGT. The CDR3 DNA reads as TGTGCCAGCAGCCCCGGGACGGATCGGCGGTGGGAGCAGTACTTC. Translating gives CASSPGTDRRWEQYF.

The CDR3 here is CASSSSNPGHQKSTDTQYF. The CDR3 DNA reads TGTGCCAGCAGCTCCTCCAATCCGGGACACCAAAAAAGCACAGATACGCAGTATTTT. The chain has TRBV21-1 and TRBJ2-3; the tabulated D call, TRBD1, remains unverified against the DNA. TRBV21-1 is deemed a pseudogene. CDR3 length: 19 amino acids.

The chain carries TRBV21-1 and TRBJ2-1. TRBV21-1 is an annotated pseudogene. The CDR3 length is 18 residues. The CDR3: CASSLRPSGQCTYNEQFF. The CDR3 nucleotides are TGTGCCAGCAGCCTGCGGCCCTCGGGGCAATGTACCTACAATGAGCAGTTCTTC.

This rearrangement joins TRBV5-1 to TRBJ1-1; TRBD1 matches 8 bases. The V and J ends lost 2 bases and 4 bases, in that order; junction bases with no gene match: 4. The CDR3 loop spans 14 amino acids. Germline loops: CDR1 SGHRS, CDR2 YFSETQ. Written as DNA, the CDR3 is TGCGCCAGCAGCTTAATGACAGGGGCCACTGAAGCTTTCTTT. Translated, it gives CASSLMTGATEAFF.

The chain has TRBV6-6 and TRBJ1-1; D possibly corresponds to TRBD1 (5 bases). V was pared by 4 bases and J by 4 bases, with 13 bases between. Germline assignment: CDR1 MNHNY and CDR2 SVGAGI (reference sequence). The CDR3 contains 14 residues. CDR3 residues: CASSWAGEGTEAFF. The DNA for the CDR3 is TGTGCCAGCAGTTGGGCGGGGGAAGGCACTGAAGCTTTCTTT.

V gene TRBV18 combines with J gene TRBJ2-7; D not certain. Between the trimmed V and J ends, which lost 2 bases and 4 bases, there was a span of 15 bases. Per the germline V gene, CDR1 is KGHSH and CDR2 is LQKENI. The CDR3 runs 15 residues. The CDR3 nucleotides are TGTGCCAGCTCACCATCCAGTTCCCGGAATTACGAGCAGTACTTC. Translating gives CASSPSSSRNYEQYF.

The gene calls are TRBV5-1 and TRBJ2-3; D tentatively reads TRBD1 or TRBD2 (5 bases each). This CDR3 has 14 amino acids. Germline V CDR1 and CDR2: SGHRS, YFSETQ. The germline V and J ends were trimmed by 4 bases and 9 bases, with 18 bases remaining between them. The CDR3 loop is CASSPGTPAGTQYF. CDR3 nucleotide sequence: TGCGCCAGCAGCCCAGGGACCCCGGCAGGGACGCAGTATTTT.

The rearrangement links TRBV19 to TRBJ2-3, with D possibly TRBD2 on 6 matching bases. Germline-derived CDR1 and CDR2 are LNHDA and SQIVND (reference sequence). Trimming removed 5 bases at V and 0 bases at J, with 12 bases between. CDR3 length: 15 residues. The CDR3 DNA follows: TGTGCCAGTAGTCCGCGGGGCTTGAGCACAGATACGCAGTATTTT. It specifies CASSPRGLSTDTQYF.

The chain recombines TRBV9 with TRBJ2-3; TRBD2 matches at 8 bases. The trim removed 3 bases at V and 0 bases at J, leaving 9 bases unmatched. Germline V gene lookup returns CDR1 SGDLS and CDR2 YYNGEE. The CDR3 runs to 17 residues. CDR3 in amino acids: CASSALRGGRSTDTQYF. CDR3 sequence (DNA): TGTGCCAGCAGCGCCCTCCGGGGGGGACGGAGCACAGATACGCAGTATTTT.

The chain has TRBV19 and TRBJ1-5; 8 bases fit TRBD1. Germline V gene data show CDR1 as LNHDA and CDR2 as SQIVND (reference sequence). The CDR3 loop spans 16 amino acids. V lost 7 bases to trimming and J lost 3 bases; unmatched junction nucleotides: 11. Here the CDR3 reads CASTSGQGLSNQPQHF. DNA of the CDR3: TGTGCCAGTACGAGTGGACAGGGCCTATCCAATCAGCCCCAGCATTTT.

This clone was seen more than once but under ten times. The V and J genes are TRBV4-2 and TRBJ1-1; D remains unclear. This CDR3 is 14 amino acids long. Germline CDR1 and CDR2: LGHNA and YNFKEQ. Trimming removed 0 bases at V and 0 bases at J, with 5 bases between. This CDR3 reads CASSQEGLNTEAFF. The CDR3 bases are TGTGCCAGCAGCCAAGAAGGGCTGAACACTGAAGCTTTCTTT.